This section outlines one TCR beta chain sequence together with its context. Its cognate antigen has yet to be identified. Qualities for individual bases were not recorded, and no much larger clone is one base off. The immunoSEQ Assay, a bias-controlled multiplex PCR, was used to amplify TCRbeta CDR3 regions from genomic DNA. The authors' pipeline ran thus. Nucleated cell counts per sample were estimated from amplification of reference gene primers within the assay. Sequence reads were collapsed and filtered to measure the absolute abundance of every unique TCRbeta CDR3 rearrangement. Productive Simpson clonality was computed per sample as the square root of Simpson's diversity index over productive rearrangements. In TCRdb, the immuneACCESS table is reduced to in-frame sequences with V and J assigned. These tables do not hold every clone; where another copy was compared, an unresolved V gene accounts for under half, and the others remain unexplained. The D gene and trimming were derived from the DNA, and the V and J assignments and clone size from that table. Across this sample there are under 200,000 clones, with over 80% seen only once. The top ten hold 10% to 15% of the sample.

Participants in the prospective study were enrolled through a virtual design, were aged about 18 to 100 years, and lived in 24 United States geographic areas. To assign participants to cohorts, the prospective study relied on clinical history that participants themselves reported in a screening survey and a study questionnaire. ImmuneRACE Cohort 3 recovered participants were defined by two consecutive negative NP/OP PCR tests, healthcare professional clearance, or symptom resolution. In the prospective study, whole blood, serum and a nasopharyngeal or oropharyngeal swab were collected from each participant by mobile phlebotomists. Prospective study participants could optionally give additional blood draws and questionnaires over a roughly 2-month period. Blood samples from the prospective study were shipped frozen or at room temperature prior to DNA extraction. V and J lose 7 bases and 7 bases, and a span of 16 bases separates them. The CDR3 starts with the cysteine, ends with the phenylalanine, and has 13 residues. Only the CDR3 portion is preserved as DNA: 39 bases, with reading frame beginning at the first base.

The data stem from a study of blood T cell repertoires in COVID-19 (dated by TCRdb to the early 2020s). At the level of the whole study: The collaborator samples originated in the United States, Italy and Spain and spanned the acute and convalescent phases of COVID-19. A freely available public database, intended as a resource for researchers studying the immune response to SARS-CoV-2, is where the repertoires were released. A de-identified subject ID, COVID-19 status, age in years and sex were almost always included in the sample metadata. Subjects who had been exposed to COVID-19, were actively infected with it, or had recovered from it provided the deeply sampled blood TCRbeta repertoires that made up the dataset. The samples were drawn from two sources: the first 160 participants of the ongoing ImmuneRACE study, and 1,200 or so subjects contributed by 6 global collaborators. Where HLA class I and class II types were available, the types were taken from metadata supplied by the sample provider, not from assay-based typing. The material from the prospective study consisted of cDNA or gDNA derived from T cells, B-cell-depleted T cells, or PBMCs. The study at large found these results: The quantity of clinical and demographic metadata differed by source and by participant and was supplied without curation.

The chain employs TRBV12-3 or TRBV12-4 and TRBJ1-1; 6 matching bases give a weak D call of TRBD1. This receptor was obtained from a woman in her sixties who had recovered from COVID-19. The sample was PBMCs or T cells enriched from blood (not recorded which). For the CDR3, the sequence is CASTLDRANEAFF. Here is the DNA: TGTGCCAGCACCCTGGACAGAGCAAATGAAGCTTTCTTT.